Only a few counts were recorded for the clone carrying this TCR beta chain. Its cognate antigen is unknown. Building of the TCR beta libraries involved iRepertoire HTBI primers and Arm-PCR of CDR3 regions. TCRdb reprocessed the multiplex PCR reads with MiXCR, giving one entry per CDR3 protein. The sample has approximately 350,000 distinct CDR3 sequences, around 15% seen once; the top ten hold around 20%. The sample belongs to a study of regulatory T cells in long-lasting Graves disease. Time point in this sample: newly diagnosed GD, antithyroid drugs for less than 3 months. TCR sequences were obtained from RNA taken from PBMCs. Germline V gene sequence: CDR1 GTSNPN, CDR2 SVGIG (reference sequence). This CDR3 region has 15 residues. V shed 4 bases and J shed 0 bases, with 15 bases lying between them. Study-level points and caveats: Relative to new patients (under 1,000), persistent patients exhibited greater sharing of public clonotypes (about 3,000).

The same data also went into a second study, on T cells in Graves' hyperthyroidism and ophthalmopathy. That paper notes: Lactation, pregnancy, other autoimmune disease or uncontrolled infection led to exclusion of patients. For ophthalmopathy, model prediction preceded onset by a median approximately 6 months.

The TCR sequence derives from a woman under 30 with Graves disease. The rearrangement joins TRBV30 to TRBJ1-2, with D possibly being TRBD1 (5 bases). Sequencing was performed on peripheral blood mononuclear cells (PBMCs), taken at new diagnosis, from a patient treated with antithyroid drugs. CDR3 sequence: CAWKGVLFSNYGYTF. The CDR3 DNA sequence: TGTGCCTGGAAAGGGGTCTTATTCTCTAACTATGGCTACACCTTC.